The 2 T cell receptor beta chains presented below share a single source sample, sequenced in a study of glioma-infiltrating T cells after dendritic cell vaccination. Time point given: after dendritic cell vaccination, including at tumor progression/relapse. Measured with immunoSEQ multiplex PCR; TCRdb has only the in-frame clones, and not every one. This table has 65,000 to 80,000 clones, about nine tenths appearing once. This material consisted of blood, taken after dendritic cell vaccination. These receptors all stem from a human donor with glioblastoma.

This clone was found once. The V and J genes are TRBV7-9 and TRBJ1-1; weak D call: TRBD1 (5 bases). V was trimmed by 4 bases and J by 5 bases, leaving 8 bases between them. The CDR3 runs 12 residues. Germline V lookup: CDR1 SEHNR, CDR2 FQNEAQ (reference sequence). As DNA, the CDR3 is TGTGCCAGCAGCTGGGGGGAGACTGAAGCTTTCTTT. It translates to CASSWGETEAFF. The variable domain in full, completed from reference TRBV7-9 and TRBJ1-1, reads DTGVSQNPRHKITKRGQNVTFRCDPISEHNRLYWYRQTLGQGPEFLTYFQNEAQLEKSRLLSDRFSAERPKGSFSTLEIQRTEQGDSAMYLCASSWGETEAFFGQGTRLTVV.

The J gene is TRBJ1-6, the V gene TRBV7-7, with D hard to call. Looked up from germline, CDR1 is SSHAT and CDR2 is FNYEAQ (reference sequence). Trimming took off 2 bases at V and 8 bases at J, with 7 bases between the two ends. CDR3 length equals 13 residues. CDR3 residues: CASSLLADSPLHF. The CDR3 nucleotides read TGTGCCAGCAGCTTATTGGCGGATTCACCCCTCCACTTT. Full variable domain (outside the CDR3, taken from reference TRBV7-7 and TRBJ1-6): GAGVSQSPRYKVTKRGQDVTLRCDPISSHATLYWYQQALGQGPEFLTYFNYEAQPDKSGLPSDRFSAERPEGSISTLTIQRTEQRDSAMYRCASSLLADSPLHFGNGTRLTVT.